This T cell receptor (beta chain) was sequenced during a study of OX40 agonist ivuxolimab in advanced cancers. Study-wide points: CD4+ and CD8+ blood T cells expanded clonally by week 6 at 0.1 to 3.0 mg/kg.

Measured with immunoSEQ multiplex PCR; TCRdb has only the in-frame clones, and not every one. The table records about 45,000 clones, approximately 91% of them present only once. As concerns this clone: The antigen is undetermined.

The cohort excluded patients with autoimmune disease history or systemic immunosuppression. This CDR3 region has 12 residues. The germline gives CDR1 SGDLS, CDR2 YYNGEE. Between the trimmed V and J ends, which lost 4 bases and 5 bases, there was a span of 7 bases. The TCR comes from an adult with an advanced solid tumor such as melanoma, head and neck, liver or kidney cancer. V usage is TRBV9 and J usage is TRBJ2-1, with D unclear. The material sequenced was CD4+ or CD8+ T cells sorted from blood, taken in a trial of the OX40 agonist ivuxolimab. The CDR3 DNA is TGTGCCAGCAGCTATAGAGACAATGAGCAGTTCTTC. This sequence encodes CASSYRDNEQFF.